This TCR beta chain was recorded in a study of CD8+ T cells in alopecia areata. Study as a whole: Treated patients were given 5 to 10 mg oral tofacitinib twice daily. Study outcomes and limitations: In lesional scalp, particularly from alopecia totalis/universalis, clonality was higher than in normal scalp. Many expanded lesional clones persisted in scalp and blood during tofacitinib.

Germline V gives CDR1 SQVTM, CDR2 ANQGSEA. Deletions cut 1 base from V and 8 bases from J, with 11 bases between. The CDR3 extends over 13 amino acids. Treatment specified: oral pan-JAK inhibitor, 5-10 mg twice daily. Cell sorting was applied to PBMCs, and CD4+ and CD8+ T cells were collected. Extraction of RNA preceded its reverse transcription into cDNA, which served as the sequencing template. Repertoires were generated with immunoSEQ multiplex PCR, while TCRdb's copy carries only in-frame clones and drops some. Here the sample spans 150,000 to 200,000 clones, about three fifths being singletons. A remark on this clone: Its specificity is not known.

The origin of this receptor is a human donor with alopecia areata. This chain uses TRBV29-1 with TRBJ1-4; D not certain. Sequencing was performed on CD4+ T cells sorted from blood, taken at week 24, from a patient treated with tofacitinib. The CDR3 sequence is CSVEGSPREKLFF. CDR3 bases: TGCAGCGTTGAAGGCAGCCCCCGAGAAAAACTGTTTTTT.